Listed below are T cell receptor beta chains from one sample, sequenced in a study of blood T cell repertoires in COVID-19. Measured with immunoSEQ multiplex PCR; TCRdb has only the in-frame clones, and not every one. This table holds over 250,000 clones, over 70% found once. Sequencing input: peripheral blood. The origin of the receptors is a woman between 70 and 85 years old with COVID-19, enrolled during active disease. Both conserved end residues are part of each CDR3. The D gene is left open where the match is weak. Only part of the rows carry a size: once, few, many, or a class if the clone is expanded.

. | TRBJ1-2 | . | TRBV6-5 | CASSSSRSYGYTF | TGTGCCAGCAGTTCATCCAGAAGCTATGGCTACACCTTC
. | TRBJ1-1 | . | TRBV6-4 | CASSPEAGLNTEAFF | TGTGCCAGCAGCCCTGAGGCAGGGCTGAACACTGAAGCTTTCTTT
TRBD2 | TRBJ2-1 | . | TRBV2 | CASRRLADEIGFF | TGTGCCAGCAGGAGACTAGCAGACGAAATAGGGTTCTTC
. | TRBJ1-6 | . | TRBV6-5 | CASSFRSGYNSPLHF | TGTGCCAGCAGTTTTCGGAGCGGCTATAATTCACCCCTCCACTTT
. | TRBJ1-2 | . | TRBV7-9 | CASSLVSGYTF | TGTGCCAGCAGCTTAGTCAGTGGCTACACCTTC
TRBD1 | TRBJ1-5 | . | TRBV10-3 | CAISEFAGTGESSNQPQHF | TGTGCCATCAGTGAGTTTGCGGGGACAGGGGAAAGTAGCAATCAGCCCCAGCATTTT
. | TRBJ1-1 | once | TRBV5-1 | CASSLTGLNTEAFF | TGCGCCAGCAGCTTGACCGGACTTAACACTGAAGCTTTCTTT
TRBD2 | TRBJ2-1 | . | TRBV4-3 | CASSQVPMSGRAGEQFF | TGCGCCAGCAGCCAAGTCCCCATGAGCGGGAGGGCAGGTGAGCAGTTCTTC
. | TRBJ1-3 | . | TRBV7-6 | CASSTISNQGIPGNTIYF | TGTGCCAGCAGCACCATCTCTAACCAGGGCATACCTGGAAACACCATATATTTT
TRBD2 | TRBJ2-1 | . | TRBV7-9 | CASSGTSGPFNEQFF | TGTGCCAGCAGCGGGACTAGCGGGCCCTTCAATGAGCAGTTCTTC